This T cell receptor (beta chain) comes out of a study of blood T cell repertoires in COVID-19. While infection was still active, Seattle patients were enrolled and then followed longitudinally. Germline-derived CDR1 and CDR2 are SGHRS and YFSETQ. V shed 4 bases and J 4 bases; nucleotides not matched to a gene: 5. The CDR3 has 15 amino acids. Sequencing used immunoSEQ multiplex PCR; TCRdb keeps in-frame clones, though not all of them. The sample has about 76,000 clones; 75% to 85% are singletons. Sequencing was carried out using peripheral blood. V gene TRBV5-1 combines with J gene TRBJ1-6; 7 positions match TRBD1. The TCR originated in a man over 45 with COVID-19, enrolled during active disease. CDR3 region: CASSQDRLYNSPLHF. CDR3 nucleotides: TGCGCCAGCAGCCAGGACAGGTTATATAATTCACCCCTCCACTTT.